Detailed here is one T cell receptor (beta chain). Its antigen is unknown. No base quality values were provided; no much bigger clone lies one nucleotide off. The CDR3 contains 16 residues, cysteine and phenylalanine counted. The entry retains the CDR3 DNA only, 48 bases that are in frame from base 1. V is pared back by 2 bases and J by 1 base, with 14 bases lying between the germline termini. The germline V gene specifies LGHNT as CDR1 and FRNRAP as CDR2. The sample comes from a study of blood T cell repertoires in COVID-19 (dated by TCRdb to the early 2020s). With regard to the full study: Samples from collaborators originated in the United States, Italy and Spain and spanned both the acute and convalescent phases of COVID-19. Samples came from the ongoing ImmuneRACE study (first 160 participants) plus 1,254 subjects from 6 global collaborators. Where HLA class I and class II types were available, the types were taken from metadata supplied by the sample provider, not from assay-based typing. The repertoires were released in a freely available public database intended as a resource for research on the immune response to SARS-CoV-2. The material from the prospective study consisted of cDNA or gDNA derived from T cells, B-cell-depleted T cells, or PBMCs. Nearly every sample came with metadata listing a de-identified subject ID, COVID-19 status, age in years and sex. The dataset comprised deeply sampled blood TCRbeta repertoires from subjects exposed to, actively infected with, or recovered from COVID-19. The full study reports these points: The quantity of clinical and demographic metadata differed by source and by participant and was supplied without curation.

One collaborating source in Seattle enrolled patients during active infection and followed them longitudinally through the course of disease. Whole blood was collected in K2EDTA tubes by collaborating institutions according to the institutions' own protocols. For TCRbeta analysis, collaborators shipped samples in one of three forms: frozen whole blood, isolated PBMCs, or DNA extracted from either of those sample types. TCRbeta CDR3 regions were amplified from genomic DNA by means of the immunoSEQ Assay, a bias-controlled multiplex PCR. Turning to the authors' computational methods: Within the assay, amplification of reference gene primers was used to estimate how many nucleated cells each sample contained. To quantify the absolute abundance of each unique TCRbeta CDR3 rearrangement, sequence reads were collapsed and filtered. For each sample, productive Simpson clonality was calculated by taking the square root of Simpson's diversity index across productive rearrangements. Not all clones reach the TCRdb copy of this immuneACCESS table, which keeps in-frame sequences only. Checked studies attribute under half of the gap to unresolved V genes and leave the rest unexplained. V and J calls and clone size are given by that table; D and trimming were obtained from the DNA. The sample yields 250,000 to 300,000 clones; 70% to 90% were counted once. The top ten constitute around 13% of the sample.

The source is a woman in her seventies with COVID-19, enrolled during active disease. Sequencing was carried out using peripheral blood. This chain joins TRBV12-5 to TRBJ1-1, and the D gene may be TRBD1, 6 bases matching. The CDR3 has the sequence CASGLLTGTRNTEAFF. The DNA sequence reads TGTGCTAGTGGTTTGCTAACCGGGACAAGGAACACTGAAGCTTTCTTT.